The T cell receptor (beta chain) under discussion was sequenced for a study of T-cell reconstitution after alpha-beta-depleted transplantation in children (dated by TCRdb to 2015 to 2016). Some background on the complete study: T-cell immune reconstitution after TCRalphabeta/CD19-depleted allogeneic hematopoietic cell transplantation in children was quantitatively tracked in the study by means of TCR repertoire profiling. The paper as a whole reports these results and caveats: About two months after transplant, the apparently early recovery of alphabetaT-cell counts reportedly depended on just several hundred clones that had expanded rapidly and came from non-depleted graft cells. The frequencies of hyperexpanded clones fell over the following months, and after one year, T-cell counts and TCRbeta diversity were mostly attributed to newly produced T cells. In some patients, the high TCRbeta diversity seen at day 60 was put down to recipient T cells and intrathymic progenitors that had survived conditioning.

Library construction relied on PCR. Data came from an Illumina HiSeq 2500. TCR library preparation used molecular barcoding, with unique molecular identifiers applied to normalize quantification of the TCRbeta repertoire. Clones were called with MiXCR by TCRdb after fastp trimmed the public reads at Q25, and only in-frame beta chains were retained. Rows matching on CDR3 protein sequence are summarized as one entry with the most common DNA and genes. This sample holds approximately 1,000,000 distinct CDR3 sequences; roughly 29% were observed only once. In total, the top ten clones hold 28% of the sample. The treatment or condition label on this specimen signifies: allogeneic hematopoietic cell transplantation with graft depleted of TCRalphabeta T cells and CD19 B cells. The children who served as transplant recipients had been given grafts of TCRalphabeta/CD19-depleted allogeneic hematopoietic cells.

This clonotype was observed a single time. Its antigen target is currently unknown. It has no much larger one-base neighbor in the sample; base qualities were not kept. The CDR3 measures 16 amino acids from cysteine to phenylalanine. Left in the record is the CDR3 DNA by itself, 48 bases read in frame from the first base. From V the trimming removes 1 base and from J it removes 4 bases, while the gene matches leave 5 bases of the junction unaccounted for. This clonotype was sampled from a boy in the first two years of life who had a stem cell transplant for SCID, so the T cells may come from the graft donor. The source was PBMCs, mostly from graft donor cells, collected 360 days after TCRalphabeta/CD19-depleted stem cell transplant. The chain employs TRBV12-3 or TRBV12-4 and TRBJ2-3, with TRBD2 matching 10 junction bases. The CDR3 protein: CASSLGLAGESDTQYF. The DNA reads as follows: TGTGCCAGCAGTTTAGGCCTAGCGGGGGAGTCAGATACGCAGTATTTT.